Sequencing of this TCR beta chain was carried out in a study of blood T cell repertoires in COVID-19. The V end lost 6 bases, the J end lost 4 bases, and 10 bases lay between the germline ends. There are 13 residues in the CDR3. The germline V gene has CDR1 LNHDA and CDR2 SQIVND (reference sequence). Sequenced by immunoSEQ multiplex PCR; TCRdb stores in-frame clones only, minus some. The table has over 300,000 clones, 89% seen once; the top ten hold around 1.3%. This clone showed up just a few times. Sequenced input: peripheral blood. This chain links TRBV19 with TRBJ1-5; D might be TRBD1 (6 bases). The clonotype originates from a man in his forties with acute or convalescent COVID-19. In DNA, the CDR3 is TGTGCCAGTAGATGGACAGATAATCAGCCCCAGCATTTT. Translated: CASRWTDNQPQHF.